This TCR beta chain was obtained from a study of cytomegalovirus exposure and HLA in healthy donors. Study overall: As an earlier analysis found, some 180 million T cells yielded about 100 million unique TCR beta sequences. Unique TCRs from HLA-typed donors, around 79 million of them, were held in an early data release. Study observations and caveats: Accounts indicate the classifier identified cytomegalovirus status with strong specificity and sensitivity. In a later analysis, V- and J-gene trimming of beta chains associated with a DCLRE1C missense variant, replicated independently.

The CDR3 extends over 14 amino acids. Trimming took 1 base from V and 6 from J, leaving 13 bases between them. Germline CDR1 MGHRA, CDR2 YSYEKL. This clone was detected a few times. The antigen is undetermined. The PCR made use of 60 Vbeta and 13 Jbeta primers. Clones were read by immunoSEQ multiplex PCR, and TCRdb kept only the in-frame ones, dropping some. The table lists nearly 70,000 clones, roughly 68% of them singletons, with roughly 10% in the top ten. The TCR sequence derives from a woman aged 55-70 years in good health and CMV-seropositive. The chain links TRBV4-1 to TRBJ2-7, with D maybe TRBD1 (6 bases). Sequenced input: PBMCs. CDR3 nucleotides: TGCGCCAGCAGCCAAGCAACAGGGACGGGCGAGCAGTACTTC. This encodes CASSQATGTGEQYF.